The 16 T cell receptor beta chains below all came from one sample that was sequenced in a study of blood T cell repertoires in COVID-19. Assay: immunoSEQ multiplex PCR; the TCRdb copy retains only in-frame clones and omits some. The table lists 95,000 to 110,000 clones, 84% of them singletons. Specimen: peripheral blood. Receptors were obtained from a human donor in a cohort sampled during active COVID-19.

V usage is TRBV28 and J usage is TRBJ1-2; 9 bases line up with TRBD1. Losses at the gene ends were 6 bases for V and 10 bases for J; bases not matched to a gene: 15. The CDR3 spans 15 residues. Germline CDR1 is MDHEN and CDR2 is SYDVKM. CDR3 bases: TGTGCCAGCAGCCGTCCCGGGACAGGGTTCACCAACTACACCTTC. Translation: CASSRPGTGFTNYTF.

This sequence joins TRBV5-5 and TRBJ2-5; perhaps TRBD2 as D (5 bases). The CDR3 runs to 14 residues. With 4 bases removed from V and 4 bases from J, the gap between germline ends came to 14 bases. Looked up from germline, CDR1 is SGHKS and CDR2 is YYEKEE (reference sequence). In DNA form, the CDR3 reads TGTGCCAGCAGCGGAACGGGGAAAGTAGAGACCCAGTACTTC. Its protein is CASSGTGKVETQYF.

V is TRBV6-5 and J is TRBJ2-4, with 7 bases matching TRBD1. This CDR3 contains 14 residues. Trimming at V came to 9 bases and at J to 0 bases, leaving 5 bases not matched to a gene. Germline-derived CDR1 and CDR2 are MNHEY and SVGAGI. The CDR3 sequence is CARGTELAKNIQYF. In DNA form, the CDR3 reads TGTGCCAGGGGGACAGAACTAGCCAAAAACATTCAGTACTTC.

The genes are TRBV7-9 and TRBJ1-2; D perhaps matches TRBD1 (5 bases). Trimming cost V 1 base and J 4 bases, with 13 bases left between them. This CDR3 is built from 15 residues. Germline V gene data show CDR1 as SEHNR and CDR2 as FQNEAQ (reference sequence). CDR3 sequence reads: CASSLGWSGLYGYTF. CDR3 nucleotides: TGTGCCAGCAGCTTAGGTTGGTCAGGGCTCTATGGCTACACCTTC.

This CDR3 is CASSLAGTGGEKLFF. The CDR3 DNA reads TGTGCCAGCAGCTTAGCCGGGACAGGCGGCGAAAAACTGTTTTTT. The chain combines TRBV7-2 with TRBJ1-4, with TRBD1 identical over 8 bases. Trimming at V came to 0 bases and at J to 8 bases, leaving 5 bases not matched to a gene. This CDR3 comprises 15 residues. The germline gives CDR1 SGHTA, CDR2 FQGNSA. The full variable domain, its missing parts supplied by reference TRBV7-2 and TRBJ1-4, is GAGVSQSPSNKVTEKGKDVELRCDPISGHTALYWYRQSLGQGLEFLIYFQGNSAPDKSGLPSDRFSAERTGGSVSTLTIQRTQQEDSAVYLCASSLAGTGGEKLFFGSGTQLSVL.

J is TRBJ2-5 and V is TRBV4-2; D possibly corresponds to TRBD1 (5 bases). The CDR3 is made up of 15 amino acids. Germline loops: CDR1 LGHNA, CDR2 YNFKEQ. Trimming cost V 0 bases and J 0 bases, with 8 bases left between them. CDR3 region: CASSQEGRDQETQYF. CDR3 DNA sequence: TGTGCCAGCAGCCAAGAAGGCAGGGACCAAGAGACCCAGTACTTC.

The rearrangement uses TRBV7-2 and TRBJ2-1; D call uncertain. CDR1 is SGHTA, CDR2 FQGNSA, per germline. This CDR3 has 12 residues. Trimming removed 4 bases from V and 5 bases from J, with 6 bases in between. CDR3 residues: CASSSVNNEQFF. For the CDR3, the DNA is TGTGCCAGCAGCTCCGTAAACAATGAGCAGTTCTTC.

This sequence joins TRBV7-9 and TRBJ2-7, with D possibly being TRBD1 (6 bases). The V gene lost 5 bases and the J gene lost 3 bases, with 17 bases spanning the gap. There are 15 residues in the CDR3. The V gene's germline CDR1 is SEHNR and CDR2 FQNEAQ (reference sequence). CDR3 in amino acids: CASSPHLGQSYEQYV. CDR3 coding DNA: TGTGCCAGCAGCCCCCACCTTGGACAGAGCTACGAGCAGTACGTC.

This clone was detected only a few times. This chain links TRBV7-2 with TRBJ2-3; D possibly corresponds to TRBD2 (6 bases). The CDR3 runs to 15 residues. Per germline, CDR1 SGHTA and CDR2 FQGNSA. With 5 bases removed from V and 1 base from J, the gap between germline ends came to 13 bases. Here the CDR3 DNA reads TGTGCCAGCAGCAAGCGGGTTTTGGGCACAGATACGCAGTATTTT. This codes for CASSKRVLGTDTQYF.

The V gene is TRBV23-1, the J gene TRBJ2-7; 8 nucleotides align to TRBD2. TRBV23-1 is filed as an ORF, its function uncertain. This CDR3 spans 17 amino acids. The V gene end was trimmed by 3 bases and the J gene end by 3 bases; junction bases not matched to a gene: 13. The CDR3 region has the DNA TGCGCCAGCAGTCACTCCGAATCCCTACTAGCGGACTACGAGCAGTACGTC. As protein: CASSHSESLLADYEQYV.

This clone has just a few counts. CDR3 residues: CASSLGLWSGPGELFF. The DNA for the CDR3 is TGTGCCAGCAGCTTAGGGCTCTGGTCGGGTCCCGGGGAGCTGTTTTTT. The chain couples TRBV7-6 to TRBJ2-2; D is uncertain. Trimming removed 1 base at V and 6 bases at J, with 15 bases between. The CDR3 is 16 residues long. Germline-derived CDR1 and CDR2 are SGHVS and FNYEAQ.

This chain connects TRBV9 to TRBJ2-5; TRBD2 matches 9 bases. Germline CDR1 and CDR2: SGDLS and YYNGEE. Trimming at V came to 0 bases and at J to 5 bases, leaving 2 bases not matched to a gene. The CDR3 is 14 residues long. The CDR3 DNA sequence: TGTGCCAGCAGCGTAGGCGGGAGGGTGGAGACCCAGTACTTC. Encoded protein: CASSVGGRVETQYF.

The chain carries TRBV19 and TRBJ2-3, with 13 bases lining up with TRBD2. Germline CDR1 is LNHDA and CDR2 is SQIVND (reference sequence). J was trimmed by 3 bases and V by 7 bases; bases with no gene match: 13. The CDR3 has 18 residues. The CDR3 here is CASTPGTSGTIGTDTQYF. In DNA, the CDR3 is TGTGCCAGTACTCCGGGGACTAGCGGGACTATTGGAACAGATACGCAGTATTTT. The full variable domain, completed using reference TRBV19 and TRBJ2-3, is DGGITQSPKYLFRKEGQNVTLSCEQNLNHDAMYWYRQDPGQGLRLIYYSQIVNDFQKGDIAEGYSVSREKKESFPLTVTSAQKNPTAFYLCASTPGTSGTIGTDTQYFGPGTRLTVL.

V and J are TRBV7-2 and TRBJ2-3, with D possibly TRBD1 on 5 matching bases. Germline-derived CDR1 and CDR2 are SGHTA and FQGNSA. V lost 5 bases, J lost 2 bases, and 17 bases lay in between. The CDR3 covers 16 residues. The CDR3 DNA follows: TGTGCCAGCAGCAAACAAGTAGGGGCCCTCACAGATACGCAGTATTTT. Protein: CASSKQVGALTDTQYF.

This clone was detected a few times. The chain combines TRBV23-1 with TRBJ1-2; D not resolved. Being an ORF, TRBV23-1 has a function that is uncertain. V lost 2 bases and J lost 2, with 9 bases in between. The CDR3 consists of 14 residues. CDR3 bases: TGCGCCAGCAGTCAAGGAGGCGTCAACTATGGCTACACCTTC. This sequence encodes CASSQGGVNYGYTF.

The rearrangement uses TRBV10-3 and TRBJ1-1; D is uncertain. The germline CDR1 and CDR2 sequences are ENHRY and SYGVKD. CDR3 length equals 16 residues. Trimming took off 0 bases at V and 0 bases at J, with 11 bases between the two ends. CDR3 in DNA: TGTGCCATCAGTGAGTCTCCAGGAAATATGAACACTGAAGCTTTCTTT. Its protein is CAISESPGNMNTEAFF.